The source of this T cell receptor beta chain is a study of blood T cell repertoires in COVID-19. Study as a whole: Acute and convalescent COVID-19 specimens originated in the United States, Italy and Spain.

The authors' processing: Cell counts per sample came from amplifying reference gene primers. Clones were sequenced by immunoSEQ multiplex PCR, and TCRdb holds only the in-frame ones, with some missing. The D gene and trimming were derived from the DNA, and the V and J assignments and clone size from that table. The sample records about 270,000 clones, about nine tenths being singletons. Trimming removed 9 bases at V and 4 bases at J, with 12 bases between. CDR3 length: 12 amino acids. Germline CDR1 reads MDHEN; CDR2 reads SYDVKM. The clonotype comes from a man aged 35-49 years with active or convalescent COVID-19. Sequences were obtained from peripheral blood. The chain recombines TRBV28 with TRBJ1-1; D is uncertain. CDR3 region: CASHIRGTEAFF. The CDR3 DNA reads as TGTGCCAGTCACATTCGGGGCACTGAAGCTTTCTTT.